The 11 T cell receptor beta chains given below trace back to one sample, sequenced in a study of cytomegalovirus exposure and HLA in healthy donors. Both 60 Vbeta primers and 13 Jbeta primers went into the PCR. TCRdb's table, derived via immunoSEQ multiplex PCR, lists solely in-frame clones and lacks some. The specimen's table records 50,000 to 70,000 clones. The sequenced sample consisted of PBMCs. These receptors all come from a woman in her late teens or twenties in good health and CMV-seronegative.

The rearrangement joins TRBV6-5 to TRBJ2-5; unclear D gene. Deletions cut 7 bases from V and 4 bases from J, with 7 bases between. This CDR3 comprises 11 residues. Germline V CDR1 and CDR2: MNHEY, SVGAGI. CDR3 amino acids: CASTRGETQYF. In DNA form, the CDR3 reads TGTGCCAGCACCAGAGGAGAGACCCAGTACTTC.

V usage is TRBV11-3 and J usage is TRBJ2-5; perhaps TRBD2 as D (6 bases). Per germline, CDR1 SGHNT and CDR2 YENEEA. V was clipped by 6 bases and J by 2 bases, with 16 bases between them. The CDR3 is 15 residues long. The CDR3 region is CASREKPGDQETQYF. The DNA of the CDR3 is TGTGCCAGCAGAGAGAAGCCGGGAGATCAAGAGACCCAGTACTTC.

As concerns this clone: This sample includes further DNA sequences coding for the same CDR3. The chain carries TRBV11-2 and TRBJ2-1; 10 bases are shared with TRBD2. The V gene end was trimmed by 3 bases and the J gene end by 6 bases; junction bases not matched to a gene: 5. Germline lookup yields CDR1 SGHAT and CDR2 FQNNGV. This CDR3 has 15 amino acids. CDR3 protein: CASSLERGGGNEQFF. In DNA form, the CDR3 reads TGTGCCAGCAGCTTGGAGCGGGGGGGCGGCAATGAGCAGTTCTTC.

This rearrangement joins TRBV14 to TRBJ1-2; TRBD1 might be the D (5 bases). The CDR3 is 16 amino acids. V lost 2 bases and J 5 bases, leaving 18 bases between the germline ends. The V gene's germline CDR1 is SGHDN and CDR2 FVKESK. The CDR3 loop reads CASSQIDSLSGYGYTF. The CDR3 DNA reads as TGTGCCAGCAGCCAAATAGACAGCCTGAGTGGGTATGGCTACACCTTC. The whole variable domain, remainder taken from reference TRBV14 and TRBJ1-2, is EAGVTQFPSHSVIEKGQTVTLRCDPISGHDNLYWYRRVMGKEIKFLLHFVKESKQDESGMPNNRFLAERTGGTYSTLKVQPAELEDSGVYFCASSQIDSLSGYGYTFGSGTRLTVV.

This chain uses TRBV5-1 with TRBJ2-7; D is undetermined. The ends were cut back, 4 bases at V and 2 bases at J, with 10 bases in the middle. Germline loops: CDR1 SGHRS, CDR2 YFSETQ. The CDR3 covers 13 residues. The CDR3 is CASSATNPYEQYF. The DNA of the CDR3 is TGCGCCAGCAGCGCCACTAACCCCTACGAGCAGTACTTC.

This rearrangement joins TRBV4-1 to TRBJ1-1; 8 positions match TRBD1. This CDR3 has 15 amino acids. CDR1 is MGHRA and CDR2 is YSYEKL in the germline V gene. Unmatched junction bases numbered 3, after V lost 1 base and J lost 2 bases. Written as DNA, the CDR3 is TGCGCCAGCAGCCAAGGGGCAGGGGGCAACACTGAAGCTTTCTTT. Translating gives CASSQGAGGNTEAFF.

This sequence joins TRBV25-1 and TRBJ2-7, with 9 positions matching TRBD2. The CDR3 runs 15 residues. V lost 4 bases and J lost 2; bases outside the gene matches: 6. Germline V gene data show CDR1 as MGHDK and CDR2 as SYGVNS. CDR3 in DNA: TGTGCCAGCAGTGGCCCGACTAGCGGAGCCTACGAGCAGTACTTC. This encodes CASSGPTSGAYEQYF.

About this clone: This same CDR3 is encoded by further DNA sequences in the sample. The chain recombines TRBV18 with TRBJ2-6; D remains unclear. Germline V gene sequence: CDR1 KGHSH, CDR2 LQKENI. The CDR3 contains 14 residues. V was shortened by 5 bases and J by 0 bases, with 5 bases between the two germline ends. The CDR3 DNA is TGTGCCAGCTCATCGGTCTCTGGGGCCAACGTCCTGACTTTC. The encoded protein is CASSSVSGANVLTF.

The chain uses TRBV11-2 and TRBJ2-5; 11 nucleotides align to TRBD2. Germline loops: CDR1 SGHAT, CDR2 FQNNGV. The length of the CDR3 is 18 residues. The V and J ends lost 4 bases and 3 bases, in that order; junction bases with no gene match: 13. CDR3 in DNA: TGTGCCAGCAGCTCCCCCTCGAGACTAGCGGGGACAAAAGAGACCCAGTACTTC. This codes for CASSSPSRLAGTKETQYF.

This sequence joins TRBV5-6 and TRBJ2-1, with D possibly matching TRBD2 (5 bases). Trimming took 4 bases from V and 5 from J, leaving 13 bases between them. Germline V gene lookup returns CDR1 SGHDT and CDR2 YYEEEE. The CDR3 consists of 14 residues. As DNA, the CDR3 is TGTGCCAGCAGCCCAGTGTGGGGAGACAATGAGCAGTTCTTC. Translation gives CASSPVWGDNEQFF.

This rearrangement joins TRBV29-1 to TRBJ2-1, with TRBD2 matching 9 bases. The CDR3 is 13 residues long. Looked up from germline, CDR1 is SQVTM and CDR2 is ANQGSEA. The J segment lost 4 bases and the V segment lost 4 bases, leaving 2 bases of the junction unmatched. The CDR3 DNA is TGCAGCGTTGGAGCGGGGGGATACAATGAGCAGTTCTTC. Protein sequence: CSVGAGGYNEQFF.